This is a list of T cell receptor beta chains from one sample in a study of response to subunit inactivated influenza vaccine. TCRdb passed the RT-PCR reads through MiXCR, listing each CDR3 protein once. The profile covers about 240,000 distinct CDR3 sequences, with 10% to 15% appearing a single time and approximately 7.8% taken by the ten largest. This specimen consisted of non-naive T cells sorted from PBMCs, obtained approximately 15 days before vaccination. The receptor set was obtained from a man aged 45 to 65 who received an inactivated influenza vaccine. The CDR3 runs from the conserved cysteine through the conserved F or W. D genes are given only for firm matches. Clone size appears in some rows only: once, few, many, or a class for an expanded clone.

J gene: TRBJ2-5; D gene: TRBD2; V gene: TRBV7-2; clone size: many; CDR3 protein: CASSLQSGTSIPETQYF; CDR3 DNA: TGTGCCAGCAGCTTACAATCCGGGACTAGCATCCCGGAGACCCAGTACTTC
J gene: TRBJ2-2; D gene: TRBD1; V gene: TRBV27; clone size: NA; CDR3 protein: CASSLGTGTAGELFF; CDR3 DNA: TGTGCCAGCAGTTTAGGGACAGGGACGGCCGGGGAGCTGTTTTTT
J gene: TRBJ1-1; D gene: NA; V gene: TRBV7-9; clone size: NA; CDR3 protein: CASSLGGDWTEAFF; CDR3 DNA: TGTGCCAGCAGCTTAGGAGGGGATTGGACTGAAGCTTTCTTT
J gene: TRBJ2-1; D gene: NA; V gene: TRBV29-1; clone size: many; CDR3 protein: CSVGTPRNEQFF; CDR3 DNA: TGCAGCGTTGGGACCCCGCGCAATGAGCAGTTCTTC
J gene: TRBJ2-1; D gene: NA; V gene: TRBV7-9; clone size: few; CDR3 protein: CASSLAVDVNSYNEQFF; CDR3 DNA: TGTGCCAGCAGCTTAGCCGTAGACGTAAACTCCTACAATGAGCAGTTCTTC
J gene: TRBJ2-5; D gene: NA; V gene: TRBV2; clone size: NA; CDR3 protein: CASKGLAGPQETQYF; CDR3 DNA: TGTGCCAGCAAGGGCTTGGCGGGGCCTCAAGAGACCCAGTACTTC
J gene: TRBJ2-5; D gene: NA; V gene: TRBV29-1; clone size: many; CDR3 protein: CSVEEFFGARETQYF; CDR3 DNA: TGCAGCGTTGAAGAATTTTTTGGGGCCAGGGAGACCCAGTACTTC
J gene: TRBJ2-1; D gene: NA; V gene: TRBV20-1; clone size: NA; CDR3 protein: CSARTAVNEQFF; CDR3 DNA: TGCAGTGCTAGGACAGCCGTAAATGAGCAGTTCTTC
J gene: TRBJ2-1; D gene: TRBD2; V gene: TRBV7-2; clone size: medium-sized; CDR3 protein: CASTFTGTSTNEQFF; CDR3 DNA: TGTGCCAGCACCTTTACCGGGACTAGTACCAATGAGCAGTTCTTC
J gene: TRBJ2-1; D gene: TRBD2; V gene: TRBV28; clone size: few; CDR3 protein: CASSLSREREDLHEQFF; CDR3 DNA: TGTGCCAGCAGTTTATCCCGGGAGCGGGAGGATTTGCATGAGCAGTTCTTC
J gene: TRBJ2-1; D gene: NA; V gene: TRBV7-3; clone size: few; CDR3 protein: CASSQYTGNNEQFF; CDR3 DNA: TGTGCCAGCAGCCAATATACAGGTAACAATGAGCAGTTCTTC
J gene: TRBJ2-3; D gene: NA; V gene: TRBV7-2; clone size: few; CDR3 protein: CASSTGPGGDTQYF; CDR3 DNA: TGTGCCAGCAGCACTGGTCCTGGGGGAGATACGCAGTATTTT
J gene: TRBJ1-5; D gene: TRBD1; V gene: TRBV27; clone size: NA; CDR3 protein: CASSKDRERSNQPQHF; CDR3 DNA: TGTGCCAGCAGCAAGGACAGGGAAAGGAGCAATCAGCCCCAGCATTTT
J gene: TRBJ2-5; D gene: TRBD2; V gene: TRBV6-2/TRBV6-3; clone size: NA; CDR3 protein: CASRKTIGTSGIRETQYF; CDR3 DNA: TGTGCCAGCAGGAAGACGATAGGGACTAGCGGGATCCGGGAGACCCAGTACTTC
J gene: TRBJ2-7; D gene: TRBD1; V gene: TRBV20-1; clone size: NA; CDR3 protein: CSASSLTGGLYEQYF; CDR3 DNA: TGCAGTGCTTCATCATTGACAGGGGGCCTCTACGAGCAGTACTTC
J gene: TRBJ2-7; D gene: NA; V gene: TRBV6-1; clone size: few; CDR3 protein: CASSPGRGAYEQYF; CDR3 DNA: TGCGCCAGCAGCCCCGGACGGGGCGCCTACGAGCAGTACTTC
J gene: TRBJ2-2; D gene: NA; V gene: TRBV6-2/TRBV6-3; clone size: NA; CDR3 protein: CASSPAALMSGELFF; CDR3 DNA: TGTGCCAGCAGTCCTGCCGCTTTAATGAGCGGGGAGCTGTTTTTT
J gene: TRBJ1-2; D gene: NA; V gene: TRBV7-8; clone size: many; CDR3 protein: CASRDGGGYGYTF; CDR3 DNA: TGTGCCAGCAGGGACGGAGGGGGCTATGGCTACACCTTC
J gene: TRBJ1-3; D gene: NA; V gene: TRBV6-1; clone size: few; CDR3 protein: CASEGLAGRSGNTIYF; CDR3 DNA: TGTGCCAGCGAGGGTTTGGCCGGACGATCTGGAAACACCATATATTTT
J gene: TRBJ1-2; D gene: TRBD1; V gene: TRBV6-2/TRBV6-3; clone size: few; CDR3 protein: CASSYQDRFGYTF; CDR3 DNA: TGTGCCAGCAGTTACCAGGACAGGTTTGGCTACACCTTC
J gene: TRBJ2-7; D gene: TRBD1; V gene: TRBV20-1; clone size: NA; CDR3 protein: CSAPRTGLLSYEQYF; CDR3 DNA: TGCAGTGCTCCCCGGACAGGGCTCCTCTCCTACGAGCAGTACTTC
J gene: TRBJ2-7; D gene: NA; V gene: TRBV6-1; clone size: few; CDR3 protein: CASSEATGQSYEQYF; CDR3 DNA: TGTGCCAGCAGTGAAGCCACCGGGCAGTCCTACGAGCAGTACTTC
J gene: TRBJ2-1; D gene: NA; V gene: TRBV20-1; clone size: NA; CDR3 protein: CSAPGYGNEQFF; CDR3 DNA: TGCAGTGCTCCGGGGTATGGCAATGAGCAGTTCTTC
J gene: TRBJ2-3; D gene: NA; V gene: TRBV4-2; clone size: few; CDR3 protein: CASSHRGDGASDTQYF; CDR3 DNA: TGTGCCAGCAGCCATCGGGGTGATGGTGCATCAGATACGCAGTATTTT
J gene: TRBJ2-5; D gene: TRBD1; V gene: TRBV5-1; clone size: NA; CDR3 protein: CASSLRDRAKTQYF; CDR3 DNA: TGCGCCAGCAGCCTCCGGGACAGGGCGAAGACCCAGTACTTC
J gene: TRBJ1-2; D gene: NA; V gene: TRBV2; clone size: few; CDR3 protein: CASSEEGRVDSNYGYTF; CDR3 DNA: TGTGCCAGCAGTGAAGAGGGCAGGGTCGACTCTAACTATGGCTACACCTTC
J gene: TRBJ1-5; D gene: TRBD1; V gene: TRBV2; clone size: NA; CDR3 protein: CASRRQGTNNQPQHF; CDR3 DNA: TGTGCCAGCAGAAGACAGGGGACGAACAATCAGCCCCAGCATTTT
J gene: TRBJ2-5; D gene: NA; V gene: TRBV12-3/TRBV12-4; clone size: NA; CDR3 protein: CASSLFQVETQYF; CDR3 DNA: TGTGCCAGCAGTTTATTCCAGGTAGAGACCCAGTACTTC
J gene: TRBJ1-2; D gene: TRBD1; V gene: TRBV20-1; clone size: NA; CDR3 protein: CSARNRGNPGGYTF; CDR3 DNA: TGCAGCGCTAGAAACAGGGGGAATCCTGGTGGCTACACCTTC
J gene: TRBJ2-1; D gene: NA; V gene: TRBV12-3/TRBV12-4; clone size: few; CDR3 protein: CASSLDQGPYNEQFF; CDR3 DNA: TGTGCCAGCAGTTTAGATCAGGGCCCCTACAATGAGCAGTTCTTC
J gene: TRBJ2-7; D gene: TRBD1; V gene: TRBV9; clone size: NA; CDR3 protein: CASSVQGVSYEQYF; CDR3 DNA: TGTGCCAGCAGCGTCCAGGGGGTTTCCTACGAGCAGTACTTC
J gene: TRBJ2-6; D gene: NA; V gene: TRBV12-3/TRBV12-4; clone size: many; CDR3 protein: CASSFADLSSGANVLTF; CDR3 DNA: TGTGCCAGCAGTTTCGCGGACTTAAGCTCTGGGGCCAACGTCCTGACTTTC
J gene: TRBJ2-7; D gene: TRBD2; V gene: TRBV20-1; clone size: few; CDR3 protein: CSASPGTSGPSSYEQYF; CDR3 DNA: TGCAGTGCCTCCCCCGGGACTAGCGGGCCGAGCTCCTACGAGCAGTACTTC
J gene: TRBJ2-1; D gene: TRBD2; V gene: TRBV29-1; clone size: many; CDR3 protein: CSVPRLAENTNEQFF; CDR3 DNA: TGCAGCGTGCCCCGACTAGCGGAGAACACCAATGAGCAGTTCTTC
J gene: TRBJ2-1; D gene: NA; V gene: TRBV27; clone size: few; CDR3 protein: CASMDGPYNEQFF; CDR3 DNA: TGTGCCAGTATGGACGGACCCTACAATGAGCAGTTCTTC
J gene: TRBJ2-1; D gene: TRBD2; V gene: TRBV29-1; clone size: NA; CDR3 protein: CSHGGGDSYNEQFF; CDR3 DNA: TGCAGCCACGGGGGGGGGGACTCCTACAATGAGCAGTTCTTC
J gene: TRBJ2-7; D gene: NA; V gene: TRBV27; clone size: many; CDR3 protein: CASSLGTGANEQYF; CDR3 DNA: TGTGCCAGCAGTTTAGGCACAGGAGCGAACGAGCAGTACTTC
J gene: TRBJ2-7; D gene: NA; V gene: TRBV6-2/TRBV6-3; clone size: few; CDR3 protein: CASRRGTPYYQPTSGQYF; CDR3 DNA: TGTGCCAGCAGGCGAGGGACACCATACTATCAGCCTACGAGTGGGCAGTACTTC
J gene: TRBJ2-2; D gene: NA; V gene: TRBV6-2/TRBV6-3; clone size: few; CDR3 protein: CASRITTGELFF; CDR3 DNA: TGTGCCAGCAGAATAACTACCGGGGAGCTGTTTTTT
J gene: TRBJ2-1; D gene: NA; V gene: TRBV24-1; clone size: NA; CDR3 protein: CATSDPNEQFF; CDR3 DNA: TGTGCCACCAGTGACCCTAATGAGCAGTTCTTC
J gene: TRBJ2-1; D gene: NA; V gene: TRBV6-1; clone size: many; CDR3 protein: CASNLQGRDEQFF; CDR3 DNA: TGTGCCAGCAACCTACAGGGGAGGGATGAGCAGTTCTTC
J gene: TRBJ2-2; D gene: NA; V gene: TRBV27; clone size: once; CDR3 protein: CASSSVGVGTGELFF; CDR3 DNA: TGTGCCAGCAGTTCGGTAGGGGTAGGGACCGGGGAGCTGTTTTTT
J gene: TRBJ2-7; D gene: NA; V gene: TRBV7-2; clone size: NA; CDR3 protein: CASRQGWSSYEQYF; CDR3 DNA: TGTGCCAGCAGGCAGGGGTGGAGCTCCTACGAGCAGTACTTC
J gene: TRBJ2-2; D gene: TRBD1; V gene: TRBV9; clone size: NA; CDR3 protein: CASSVGDRGQTGELFF; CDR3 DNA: TGTGCCAGCAGCGTAGGGGACAGGGGGCAAACCGGGGAGCTGTTTTTT
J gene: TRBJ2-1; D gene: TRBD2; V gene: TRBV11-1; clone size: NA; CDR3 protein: CASSPSGLNRNEQFF; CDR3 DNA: TGTGCCAGCAGCCCTAGCGGGTTAAACCGGAATGAGCAGTTCTTC
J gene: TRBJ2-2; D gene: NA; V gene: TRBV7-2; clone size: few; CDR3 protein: CASSFGRNTGELFF; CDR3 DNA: TGTGCCAGCAGCTTCGGCCGGAACACCGGGGAGCTGTTTTTT